The 27 T cell receptor beta chains in this list originate from one sample, sequenced in a study of T cells expressing NK-cell markers. With the 5' RACE reads reprocessed, TCRdb shows one record per CDR3 protein and no DNA. This sample's table reports about 460,000 distinct CDR3 sequences. The sample consisted of blood T cells: a sorted CD56 or NKG2C T cell subset, CD4+ or CD8+ T cells, or bulk PBMC T cells (not recorded which). Receptor source: a woman aged 45-65 years in good health.

The chain links TRBV20-1 to TRBJ2-1; TCRdb lists TRBD2, though no DNA is available to test this call. From germline, CDR1 is DFQATT and CDR2 SNEGSKA (reference sequence). The CDR3 has 19 amino acids. CDR3 sequence reads: CSARDRLAGGRSSYNEQFF.

V gene TRBV20-1 combines with J gene TRBJ2-6. Germline-derived CDR1 and CDR2 are DFQATT and SNEGSKA (reference sequence). This CDR3 contains 13 residues. CDR3 in amino acids: CSTLKPGANVLTF.

The chain joins TRBV9 to TRBJ1-4; lacking DNA, the TRBD1 call made by TCRdb goes unchecked. Germline V lookup: CDR1 SGDLS, CDR2 YYNGEE. This CDR3 spans 16 amino acids. The CDR3: CASSLSGDATNEKLFF.

J is TRBJ2-1 and V is TRBV19; with no DNA, the TCRdb D assignment of TRBD2 cannot be verified. CDR1 and CDR2 from the germline V gene are LNHDA and SQIVND (reference sequence). CDR3 size: 20 residues. This CDR3 is CASSITGIRASGRTNNEQFF.

This CDR3 reads CASSLSGDTQYF. V usage is TRBV27 and J usage is TRBJ2-3. Germline values: CDR1 MNHEY, CDR2 SMNVEV (reference sequence). This CDR3 is built from 12 residues.

V and J are TRBV14 and TRBJ2-1; checking the TCRdb D call of TRBD1 is not possible without DNA. CDR1 and CDR2 (germline): SGHDN, FVKESK. The CDR3 runs 16 residues. The CDR3 loop reads CASSQDKRGRRDEQFF.

The genes are TRBV3-1 and TRBJ1-1. The CDR3 is made up of 15 amino acids. CDR1 and CDR2 (germline): LGHDT, YNNKEL (reference sequence). Here the CDR3 reads CASSQGRRMNTEAFF.

V usage is TRBV5-5 and J usage is TRBJ1-1; TCRdb gives TRBD1 as the D gene, but with no DNA this cannot be confirmed. Germline V CDR1 and CDR2: SGHKS, YYEKEE (reference sequence). This CDR3 comprises 13 residues. The chain's CDR3 is CASSLTRQTEAFF.

The genes are TRBV5-1 and TRBJ2-1. The CDR3 sequence is 17 residues long. Per germline, CDR1 SGHRS and CDR2 YFSETQ. This chain's CDR3 is CASSLGFRFGLYNEQFF.

This chain links TRBV25-1 with TRBJ2-2; TCRdb returns TRBD1, unconfirmable since there is no DNA. Germline V gene data show CDR1 as MGHDK and CDR2 as SYGVNS. This CDR3 contains 16 residues. CDR3 loop: CASSDASGPNFGELFF.

The chain joins TRBV30 to TRBJ2-2; absent DNA, TCRdb's TRBD1 call cannot be checked. The germline V gene has CDR1 GTSNPN and CDR2 SVGIG (reference sequence). The CDR3 length is 16 residues. This CDR3 is CATWTGGILRTGELFF.

This chain links TRBV7-6 with TRBJ1-1. CDR1 and CDR2 (germline): SGHVS, FNYEAQ. CDR3 length equals 16 residues. The CDR3 region is CASSLGLQIMNTEAFF.

CDR3 protein: CASSRTTGRSPLHF. The chain has TRBV5-6 and TRBJ1-6. The length of the CDR3 is 14 residues. CDR1 is SGHDT, CDR2 YYEEEE, per germline.

The chain carries TRBV12-3 or TRBV12-4 and TRBJ2-2; TCRdb's D call, TRBD1, is unchecked because there is no DNA. The CDR3 spans 16 residues. CDR3 region: CASSLPRGGIGVELFF.

This chain connects TRBV24-1 to TRBJ1-1. This CDR3 contains 15 residues. Germline CDR1 is KGHDR and CDR2 is SFDVKD. CDR3 sequence: CATSGSQGLNTEAFF.

The chain combines TRBV7-3 with TRBJ2-3; the TCRdb call, TRBD1, lacks DNA for checking. CDR3 length: 17 residues. The V gene's germline CDR1 is SGHTA and CDR2 FQGTGA. This CDR3 is CASSPRASGTLTDTQYF.

The chain carries TRBV20-1 and TRBJ1-6; the TCRdb call, TRBD1, lacks DNA for checking. This CDR3 is 16 amino acids long. CDR1 and CDR2 from the germline V gene are DFQATT and SNEGSKA (reference sequence). This chain's CDR3 is CSARRLGQAGNSPLHF.

The chain uses TRBV5-1 and TRBJ1-4; TCRdb calls TRBD1, which cannot be checked without DNA. Looked up from germline, CDR1 is SGHRS and CDR2 is YFSETQ. The CDR3 length is 16 residues. CDR3 residues: CASARDSAATNEKLFF.

V gene TRBV15 combines with J gene TRBJ1-2; TCRdb indicates TRBD1, and absent DNA this call remains unverified. The V gene's germline CDR1 is LNHNV and CDR2 YYDKDF (reference sequence). The CDR3 spans 15 residues. This CDR3 is CATSRDGVPDYGYTF.

J is TRBJ2-2 and V is TRBV6-1; as DNA is missing, the TRBD1 call by TCRdb cannot be tested. CDR1 and CDR2 from the germline V gene are MNHNS and SASEGT. The CDR3 has 14 amino acids. Here the CDR3 reads CATRQLSNTGELFF.

This CDR3 reads CASQSEVSGYTF. The chain joins TRBV3-1 to TRBJ1-2. There are 12 residues in the CDR3. Germline V CDR1 and CDR2: LGHDT, YNNKEL (reference sequence).

The chain combines TRBV4-2 with TRBJ2-1; there is no DNA to check the TCRdb D call of TRBD1. This CDR3 has 16 residues. CDR1 and CDR2 from the germline V gene are LGHNA and YNFKEQ. CDR3 sequence reads: CASSQDPGGGRKEQFF.

The CDR3 loop reads CASKIWGEYNEQFF. This chain links TRBV27 with TRBJ2-1; there is no DNA to check the TCRdb D call of TRBD2. CDR1 is MNHEY and CDR2 is SMNVEV in the germline V gene (reference sequence). CDR3 length: 14 residues.

The CDR3 sequence: CASSREDIGNTIYF. This chain joins TRBV21-1 and TRBJ1-3; no DNA is available, so the TRBD1 call from TCRdb remains unchecked. TRBV21-1 is recorded as a pseudogene. The CDR3 runs 14 residues.

The chain couples TRBV20-1 to TRBJ2-1; checking the TCRdb D call of TRBD2 is not possible without DNA. This CDR3 spans 15 amino acids. CDR1 and CDR2 (germline): DFQATT, SNEGSKA (reference sequence). This chain's CDR3 is CSGTSGRDAYNEQFF.

The rearrangement links TRBV12-3 or TRBV12-4 to TRBJ1-2; no DNA is available, so the TRBD1 call from TCRdb remains unchecked. This CDR3 has 12 residues. The chain's CDR3 is CASSLGGRGYTF.

The rearrangement joins TRBV11-1 to TRBJ2-7; the TCRdb call, TRBD2, lacks DNA for checking. The CDR3 has 17 amino acids. CDR1 is SGHAT and CDR2 is FQDESV in the germline V gene (reference sequence). CDR3: CASSLLPASGGRYEQYF.